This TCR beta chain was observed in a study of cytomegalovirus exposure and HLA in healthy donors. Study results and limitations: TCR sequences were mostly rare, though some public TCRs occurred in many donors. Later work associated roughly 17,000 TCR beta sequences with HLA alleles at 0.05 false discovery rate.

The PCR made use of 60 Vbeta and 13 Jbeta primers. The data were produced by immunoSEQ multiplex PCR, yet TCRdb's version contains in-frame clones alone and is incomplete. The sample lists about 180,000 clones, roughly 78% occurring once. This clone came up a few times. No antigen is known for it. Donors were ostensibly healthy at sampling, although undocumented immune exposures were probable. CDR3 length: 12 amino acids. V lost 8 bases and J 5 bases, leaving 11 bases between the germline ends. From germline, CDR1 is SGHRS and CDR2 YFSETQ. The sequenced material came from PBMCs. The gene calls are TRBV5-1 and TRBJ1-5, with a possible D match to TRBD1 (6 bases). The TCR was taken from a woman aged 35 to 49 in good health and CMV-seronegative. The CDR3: CARIQGHQPQHF. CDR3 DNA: TGCGCCAGAATACAGGGCCATCAGCCCCAGCATTTT.